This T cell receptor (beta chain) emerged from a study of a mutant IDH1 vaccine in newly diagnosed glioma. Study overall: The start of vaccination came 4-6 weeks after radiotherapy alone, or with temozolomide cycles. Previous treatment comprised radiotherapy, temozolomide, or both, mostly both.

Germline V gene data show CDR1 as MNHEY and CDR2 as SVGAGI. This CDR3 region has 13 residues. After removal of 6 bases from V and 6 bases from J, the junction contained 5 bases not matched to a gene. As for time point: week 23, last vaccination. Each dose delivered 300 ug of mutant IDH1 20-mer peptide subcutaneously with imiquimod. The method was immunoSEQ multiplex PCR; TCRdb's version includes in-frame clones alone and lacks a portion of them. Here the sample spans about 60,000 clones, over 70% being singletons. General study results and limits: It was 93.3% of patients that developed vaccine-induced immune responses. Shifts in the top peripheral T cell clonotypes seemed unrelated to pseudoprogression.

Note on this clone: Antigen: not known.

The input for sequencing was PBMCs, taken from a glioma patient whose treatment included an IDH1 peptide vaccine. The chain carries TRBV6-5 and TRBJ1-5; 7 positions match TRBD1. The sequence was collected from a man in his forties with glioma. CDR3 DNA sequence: TGTGCCAGCAGGAGACAGGGCGGTCAGCCCCAGCATTTT. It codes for CASRRQGGQPQHF.